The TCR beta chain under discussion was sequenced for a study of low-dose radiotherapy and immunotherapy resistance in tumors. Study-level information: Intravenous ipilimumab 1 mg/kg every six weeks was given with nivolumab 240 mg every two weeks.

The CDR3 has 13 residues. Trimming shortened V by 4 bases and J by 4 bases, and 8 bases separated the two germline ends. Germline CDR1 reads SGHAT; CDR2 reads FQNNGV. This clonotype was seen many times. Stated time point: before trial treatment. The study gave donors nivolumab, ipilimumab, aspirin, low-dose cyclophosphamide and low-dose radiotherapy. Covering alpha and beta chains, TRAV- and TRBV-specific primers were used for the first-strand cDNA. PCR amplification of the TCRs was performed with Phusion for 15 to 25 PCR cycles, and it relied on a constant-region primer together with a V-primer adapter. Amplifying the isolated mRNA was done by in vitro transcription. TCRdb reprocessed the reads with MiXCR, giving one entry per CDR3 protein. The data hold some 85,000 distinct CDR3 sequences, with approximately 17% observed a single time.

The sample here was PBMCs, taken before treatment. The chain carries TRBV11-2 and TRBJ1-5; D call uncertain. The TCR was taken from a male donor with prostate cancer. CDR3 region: CASSWDGNQPQHF. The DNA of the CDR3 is TGTGCCAGCAGCTGGGATGGAAATCAGCCCCAGCATTTT.